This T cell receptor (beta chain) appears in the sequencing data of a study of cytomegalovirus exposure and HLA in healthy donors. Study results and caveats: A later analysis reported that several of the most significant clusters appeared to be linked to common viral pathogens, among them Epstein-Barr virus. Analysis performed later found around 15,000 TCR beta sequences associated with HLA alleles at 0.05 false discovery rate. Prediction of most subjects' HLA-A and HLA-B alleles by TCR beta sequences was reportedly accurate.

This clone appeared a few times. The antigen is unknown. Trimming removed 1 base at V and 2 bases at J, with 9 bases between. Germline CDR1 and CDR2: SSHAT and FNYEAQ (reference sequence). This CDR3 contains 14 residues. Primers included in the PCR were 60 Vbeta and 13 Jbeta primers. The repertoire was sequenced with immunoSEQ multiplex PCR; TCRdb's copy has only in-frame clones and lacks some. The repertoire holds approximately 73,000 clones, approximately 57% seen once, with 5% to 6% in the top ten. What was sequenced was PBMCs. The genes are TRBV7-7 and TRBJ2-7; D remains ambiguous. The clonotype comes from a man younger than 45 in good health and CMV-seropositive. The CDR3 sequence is CASSLDTHTYEQYF. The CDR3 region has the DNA TGTGCCAGCAGCTTAGACACACACACCTACGAGCAGTACTTC. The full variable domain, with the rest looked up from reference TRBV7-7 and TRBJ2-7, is GAGVSQSPRYKVTKRGQDVTLRCDPISSHATLYWYQQALGQGPEFLTYFNYEAQPDKSGLPSDRFSAERPEGSISTLTIQRTEQRDSAMYRCASSLDTHTYEQYFGPGTRLTVT.